One T cell receptor beta chain is described in this entry. Donors gave approximately 9.9 milliliters of peripheral blood apiece. These data originate in a study of blood T cells in healthy people across ages. With a J-beta primer mix and a sample-barcoded 5' primer, a second PCR ran about 7 to 12 cycles. One entry per CDR3 protein results from TCRdb running MiXCR on the 5' RACE reads. This sample has about 1.6 million distinct CDR3 sequences, with 34% found just once. CDR1 and CDR2 from the germline V gene are SGHTA and FQGNSA. The CDR3 runs to 15 residues. The ends lost 5 bases at V and 6 bases at J; junction bases unmatched: 12.

Material: blood. The TCR sequence derives from a woman aged 25-40 years in good health. The V gene is TRBV7-2, the J gene TRBJ1-2; 7 bases match TRBD1. This chain's CDR3 is CASSPKTGYDDGYTF. Written as DNA, the CDR3 is TGTGCCAGCAGCCCAAAGACAGGGTATGATGATGGCTACACCTTC.